The clone carrying this T cell receptor beta chain was seen a single time. The antigen is not known. These data come from a study of CD8 T cells in Susac syndrome. Sequencing of TCR beta was carried out in blood CD8+ and CD4+ T cells. Negative magnetic isolation gave CD8+ and CD4+ cells; FACS enriched CD8+ TEMRA. Study findings and constraints: TCR sequencing and HLA analysis covered a relatively small number of individuals.

Reverse transcription used roughly 0.45 to 1 ug RNA and random hexamers. The CDR3 of TCR beta was amplified by immunoSEQ multiplex PCR across 54 Vbeta and 13 Jbeta. TCRdb re-called the immunoSEQ multiplex PCR reads through MiXCR, storing one row per CDR3 protein. The repertoire includes approximately 130,000 distinct CDR3 sequences, 90% to 95% of them detected once, and approximately 0.1% sits in the top ten. This CDR3 region has 13 residues. The junction had 6 bases not matched to a gene; V was cut back by 6 bases and J by 8 bases. This receptor was obtained from a human donor in good health. J is TRBJ2-1 and V is TRBV12-3 or TRBV12-4; 8 positions agree with TRBD1. The sequenced sample was CD4+ T cells from PBMCs. The CDR3: CASSSQGADEQFF. CDR3 DNA: TGTGCCAGCAGCTCTCAGGGGGCGGATGAGCAGTTCTTC.